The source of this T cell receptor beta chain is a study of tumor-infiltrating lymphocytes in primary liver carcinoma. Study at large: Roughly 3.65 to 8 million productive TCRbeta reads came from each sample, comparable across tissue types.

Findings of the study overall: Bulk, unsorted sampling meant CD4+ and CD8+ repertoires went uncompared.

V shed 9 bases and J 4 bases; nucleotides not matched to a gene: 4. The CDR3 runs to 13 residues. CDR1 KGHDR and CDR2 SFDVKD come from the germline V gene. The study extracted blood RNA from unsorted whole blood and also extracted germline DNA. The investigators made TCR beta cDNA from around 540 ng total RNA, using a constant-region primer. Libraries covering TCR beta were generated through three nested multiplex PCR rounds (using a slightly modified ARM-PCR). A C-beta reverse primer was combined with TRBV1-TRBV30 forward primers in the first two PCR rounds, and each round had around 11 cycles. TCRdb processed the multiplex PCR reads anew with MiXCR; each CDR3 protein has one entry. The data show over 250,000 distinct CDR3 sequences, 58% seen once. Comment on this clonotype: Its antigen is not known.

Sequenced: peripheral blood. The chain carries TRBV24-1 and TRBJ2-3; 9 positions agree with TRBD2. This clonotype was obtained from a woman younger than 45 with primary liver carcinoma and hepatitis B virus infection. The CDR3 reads CATSGLAADTQYF. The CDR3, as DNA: TGTGCCACCTCGGGACTAGCTGCAGATACGCAGTATTTT.